Each of the 10 T cell receptor beta chains below was sequenced from the same sample in a study of T cell responses to AZD1222 COVID-19 vaccine. Some clones are missing from TCRdb's copy, which holds only in-frame ones; the method was immunoSEQ multiplex PCR. The sample contains 70,000 to 95,000 clones, under 95% of which appear only once. The source material was peripheral blood, sampled 28 days after the second AZD1222 dose. These receptors all stem from an adult who received the AZD1222 COVID-19 vaccine.

V and J are TRBV9 and TRBJ1-2, with D possibly matching TRBD1 (6 bases). V gave up 7 bases and J gave up 2 bases, with 9 bases separating them. The CDR3 extends over 12 amino acids. Germline V gives CDR1 SGDLS, CDR2 YYNGEE. The CDR3 loop reads CASRGGNYGYTF. CDR3 in DNA: TGTGCCAGCCGAGGGGGGAACTATGGCTACACCTTC.

The V gene is TRBV2, the J gene TRBJ1-4, with a possible D match to TRBD1 (5 bases). The ends were cut back, 5 bases at V and 5 bases at J, with 15 bases in the middle. In germline, CDR1 is SNHLY, CDR2 FYNNEI. The CDR3 consists of 15 residues. The CDR3 DNA is TGTGCCAGCAGTTTCAGGAGGGACTACAATGAAAAACTGTTTTTT. Its protein product is CASSFRRDYNEKLFF.

This clone was detected only once. The CDR3 region has the DNA TGTGCCAGCAGCGGGACTCCTACTTACGAGCAGTACTTC. This translates into CASSGTPTYEQYF. V and J are TRBV2 and TRBJ2-7; possibly TRBD2 for D (6 bases). From germline, CDR1 is SNHLY and CDR2 FYNNEI. There are 13 residues in the CDR3. V lost 6 bases, J lost 4 bases, and 13 bases lay in between.

This sequence joins TRBV9 and TRBJ2-3; 8 positions agree with TRBD1. The CDR3 has 16 residues. CDR1 is SGDLS, CDR2 YYNGEE, per germline. The V segment lost 0 bases and the J segment 0 bases; nucleotides outside the gene matches: 3. In DNA form, the CDR3 reads TGTGCCAGCAGCGTAGGGACAGGGTCTAGCACAGATACGCAGTATTTT. Translating it yields CASSVGTGSSTDTQYF. Full variable domain (missing parts from reference TRBV9 and TRBJ2-3): DSGVTQTPKHLITATGQRVTLRCSPRSGDLSVYWYQQSLDQGLQFLIQYYNGEERAKGNILERFSAQQFPDLHSELNLSSLELGDSALYFCASSVGTGSSTDTQYFGPGTRLTVL.

The V gene is TRBV25-1, the J gene TRBJ1-4, with a possible D match to TRBD1 (5 bases). The CDR3 has 14 amino acids. The V end lost 1 base, the J end lost 7 bases, and 10 bases lay between the germline ends. Germline V gene sequence: CDR1 MGHDK, CDR2 SYGVNS. Here the CDR3 DNA reads TGTGCCAGCAGTGAATCAGGGAGAGTTGAAAAACTGTTTTTT. This encodes CASSESGRVEKLFF. Full variable domain (remainder filled in from reference TRBV25-1 and TRBJ1-4): EADIYQTPRYLVIGTGKKITLECSQTMGHDKMYWYQQDPGMELHLIHYSYGVNSTEKGDLSSESTVSRIRTEHFPLTLESARPSHTSQYLCASSESGRVEKLFFGSGTQLSVL.

The V gene is TRBV9, the J gene TRBJ2-1; D not resolved. CDR3 length: 12 residues. CDR1 and CDR2 (germline): SGDLS, YYNGEE. Trimming removed 5 bases at V and 9 bases at J, with 12 bases between. CDR3 bases: TGTGCCAGCAGTGCTCTTGGGCGTGAGCAGTTCTTC. Translating it yields CASSALGREQFF. Full variable domain (missing parts from reference TRBV9 and TRBJ2-1): DSGVTQTPKHLITATGQRVTLRCSPRSGDLSVYWYQQSLDQGLQFLIQYYNGEERAKGNILERFSAQQFPDLHSELNLSSLELGDSALYFCASSALGREQFFGPGTRLTVL.

This chain links TRBV5-5 with TRBJ2-3; 8 positions agree with TRBD1. The CDR3 has 14 amino acids. Per the germline V gene, CDR1 is SGHKS and CDR2 is YYEKEE (reference sequence). Germline trimming cut 7 bases from V and 1 base from J; bases unmatched to any gene: 5. The CDR3 nucleotides are TGTGCCAGCTTTGGACAGGGTGGCACAGATACGCAGTATTTT. It translates to CASFGQGGTDTQYF.

V gene TRBV20-1 combines with J gene TRBJ1-1, with D uncertain. Trimming removed 3 bases from V and 6 bases from J, with 11 bases in between. Per germline, CDR1 DFQATT and CDR2 SNEGSKA (reference sequence). The CDR3 consists of 12 residues. The CDR3 bases are TGCAGTGCTAGTGAGAGGGCGGCTGAAGCTTTCTTT. Amino acids: CSASERAAEAFF.

V usage is TRBV27 and J usage is TRBJ1-5; TRBD1 is a possible D gene (6 bases). Trimming left V 3 bases short and J 0 bases short, with 9 bases between. This CDR3 has 15 amino acids. CDR1 and CDR2 (germline): MNHEY, SMNVEV (reference sequence). The CDR3 bases are TGTGCCAGCAGTTTCGACAGGTCTAGCAATCAGCCCCAGCATTTT. It is translated as CASSFDRSSNQPQHF.

CDR3 sequence (DNA): TGTGCCAGCAGCGTAGACGGAGGGCGCGGGGGAATTCAGTACTTC. Protein sequence: CASSVDGGRGGIQYF. This chain joins TRBV9 and TRBJ2-4, with 7 positions matching TRBD2. The CDR3 is 15 amino acids. Looked up from germline, CDR1 is SGDLS and CDR2 is YYNGEE. V shed 0 bases, J shed 10 bases, and the junction held 10 bases outside the gene matches.